The rows below give T cell receptor beta chains drawn from one sample of a study of blood T cells in healthy people across ages. TCRdb processed the 5' RACE reads anew with MiXCR; each CDR3 protein has one entry. The sample has 1.2 million to 1.5 million distinct CDR3 sequences, roughly 64% seen once. The specimen sequenced was blood. The receptors stem from a man younger than 35 in good health. CDR3s include the opening cysteine and the closing phenylalanine or tryptophan. D genes are given only for firm matches. Clone size, where shown, is once, few, many, or a class for clones that have expanded.

TRBJ2-1,.,TRBV4-2,.,TGTGCCAGCGCTAGCGATGGGTACAATGAGCAGTTCTTC,CASASDGYNEQFF
TRBJ2-7,.,TRBV5-6,.,TGTGCCAGCAGCTTCTCCGGGATTAGTTCCGAGCAGTACTTC,CASSFSGISSEQYF
TRBJ2-7,TRBD1,TRBV6-2/TRBV6-3,.,TGTGCCAGCAGTTCCGGGACAGAGGTATCCGAGCAGTACTTC,CASSSGTEVSEQYF
TRBJ2-7,TRBD1,TRBV7-6,few,TGTGCCAGCAGTGGGGGGACAGGGGGATCCTACGAGCAGTACTTC,CASSGGTGGSYEQYF
TRBJ2-1,.,TRBV29-1,.,TGCAGCGTGGGAGGTGTCCTCAGGGATGAGCAGTTCTTC,CSVGGVLRDEQFF
TRBJ2-7,.,TRBV15,.,TGCGCCACCAGCAGAGATGGTTGGAACTCCTACGAGCAGTACTTC,CATSRDGWNSYEQYF
TRBJ2-7,TRBD1,TRBV20-1,once,TGCAGTGCTAGACCGACAGGGGGCAGTCGGGACGAGCAGTACTTC,CSARPTGGSRDEQYF
TRBJ2-7,TRBD1,TRBV4-1,.,TGCGCCAGCAGCCAAAACAGGGGGAACGAGCAGTACTTC,CASSQNRGNEQYF
TRBJ1-1,.,TRBV5-1,few,TGCGCCAGCAGCTCCGGTTACCTCCAAAGTTCGAGCACTGAAGCTTTCTTT,CASSSGYLQSSSTEAFF
TRBJ2-7,TRBD1,TRBV20-1,once,TGCAGTGCTAGACCAGACAGGGGTAGGCACGAGCAGTACTTC,CSARPDRGRHEQYF
TRBJ2-5,.,TRBV21-1,few,TGTGCCAGCAGCAGACAGGGACTAGCCGATCAAGAGACCCAGTACTTC,CASSRQGLADQETQYF
TRBJ2-7,.,TRBV12-3/TRBV12-4,many,TGTGCCAGCAGTTTAGATTGGGTAGTCCCCTACGAGCAGTACTTC,CASSLDWVVPYEQYF
TRBJ2-1,TRBD1,TRBV5-1,.,TGCGCCAGCAGCATGGCGGGGACAGGCTACAATGAGCAGTTCTTC,CASSMAGTGYNEQFF
TRBJ1-6,.,TRBV20-1,few,TGCAGTGCCCCGGTCGGGCAGGGGTATTCACCCCTCCACTTT,CSAPVGQGYSPLHF
TRBJ2-5,.,TRBV4-3,.,TGCGCCAGCAGCCAGGGACCGAACCAAGAGACCCAGTACTTC,CASSQGPNQETQYF
TRBJ1-1,.,TRBV29-1,few,TGCAGCGTTGAATTTCTCGGGGGTGGAGCTTTCTTT,CSVEFLGGGAFF
TRBJ2-7,TRBD1,TRBV28,.,TGTGCCAGCAGGGAATCGACAGGGTATAACTCCTACGAGCAGTACTTC,CASRESTGYNSYEQYF
TRBJ1-5,.,TRBV28,.,TGTGCCAGCACTAGCGGCGTACAGCCCCAGCATTTT,CASTSGVQPQHF
TRBJ2-7,.,TRBV24-1,.,TGTGCCACCAGGAGCTTCTCCTACGAGCAGTACTTC,CATRSFSYEQYF
TRBJ2-3,TRBD2,TRBV20-1,.,TGCAGTGCTAGAGGGGGGACTAGCGGGAGGGCCAGGGATACGCAGTATTTT,CSARGGTSGRARDTQYF
TRBJ2-1,.,TRBV12-3/TRBV12-4,.,TGTGCCAGTAAGTGGGAGAGTAGCGATGAGCAGTTCTTC,CASKWESSDEQFF
TRBJ2-4,.,TRBV6-6,.,TGTGCCAGCAGTTACTCCGCCGAGGGGCAGTACTTC,CASSYSAEGQYF
TRBJ2-3,TRBD1,TRBV27,.,TGTGCCAGCAGTACCTTGGACAGGGGCACAGATACGCAGTATTTT,CASSTLDRGTDTQYF
TRBJ2-3,.,TRBV5-1,.,TGCGCCAGCAGCTTGGGGGGGCCCCAGGGAACAGATACGCAGTATTTT,CASSLGGPQGTDTQYF
TRBJ2-7,TRBD2,TRBV4-1,few,TGCGCCAGCAGCCAACTGGACATGGGACTAGCGGGAGGCCACGAGCAGTACTTC,CASSQLDMGLAGGHEQYF
TRBJ1-4,.,TRBV20-1,.,TGCAGTGCCATCCCATTCCGGGTACCCACAACTAATGAAAAACTGTTTTTT,CSAIPFRVPTTNEKLFF
TRBJ2-7,TRBD2,TRBV20-1,.,TGCAGTTCCAAGAAGCGGGGAGGCTACGAGCAGTACTTC,CSSKKRGGYEQYF
TRBJ2-1,TRBD2,TRBV11-2,.,TGTGCCAGCAGCTTAGAGGTGTCTAGCGGGAGGGCGAGTGAGCAGTTCTTC,CASSLEVSSGRASEQFF
TRBJ1-4,.,TRBV4-1,.,TGCGCCAGCAGCCACGTTCTTGCCGAGGGCGATGAAAAACTGTTTTTT,CASSHVLAEGDEKLFF
TRBJ2-1,.,TRBV7-9,.,TGTGCCAGCAGCTCAGACGGGAAAGAGACCCAGTTCTTC,CASSSDGKETQFF
TRBJ2-1,TRBD1,TRBV6-2/TRBV6-3,.,TGTGCCAGCAGCTTCTTAGGACAGGGAGTTGATGAGCAGTTCTTC,CASSFLGQGVDEQFF
TRBJ2-1,TRBD2,TRBV29-1,few,TGCAGCGCACTAGGGGGTAGCGGGAGGTTAAATGAGCAGTTCTTC,CSALGGSGRLNEQFF
TRBJ1-1,.,TRBV20-1,.,TGCAGTGCTCGACAGCCGATGAACACTGAAGCTTTCTTT,CSARQPMNTEAFF
TRBJ2-3,.,TRBV29-1,.,TGCAGCGTTGACAGGGCACCCGAGGGAGATACGCAGTATTTT,CSVDRAPEGDTQYF
TRBJ1-1,TRBD1,TRBV2,.,TGTGCCAACCGGGACAGGTTAACGAACACTGAAGCTTTCTTT,CANRDRLTNTEAFF
TRBJ2-3,TRBD2,TRBV14,.,TGTGCCAGCAGCGTGAGACTAGCGGGAGGCCCAGATACGCAGTATTTT,CASSVRLAGGPDTQYF
TRBJ2-1,.,TRBV6-1,.,TGTGCCAACAGTGAAACTGCCGGGGACTTGGGTGAACAGTTCTTC,CANSETAGDLGEQFF
TRBJ2-7,TRBD2,TRBV29-1,few,TGCAGCGTTGTACCCTGGCGGGAGCGCGAGCAGTACTTC,CSVVPWREREQYF
TRBJ2-1,.,TRBV6-7,.,TGTGCCAGCAGTTACTGTGACCTACAACAATCCTACGAGCAGTACTTT,CASSYCDLQQSYEQYF
TRBJ1-4,TRBD1,TRBV28,.,TGTGCCAGCAGTCCAGGGGGATTTGCTGAAAAACTGTTTTTT,CASSPGGFAEKLFF
TRBJ2-1,TRBD2,TRBV9,.,TGTGCCAGCAGCGTAGGGGATAGCGGGGGGGCCTCCTACAATGAGCAGTTCTTC,CASSVGDSGGASYNEQFF
TRBJ2-2,.,TRBV9,.,TGTGCCAGCAGCGAGTTCCCATGGGACTCCCACACCGGGGAGCTGTTTTTT,CASSEFPWDSHTGELFF
TRBJ2-2,TRBD2,TRBV7-7,.,TGTGCCAGCAGCGCGACGCCGGGACTAGCGGACGGGGAGCTGTTTTTT,CASSATPGLADGELFF
TRBJ2-7,.,TRBV3-1,once,TGTGCCAGCAGCCCGGAGGGTTCCCCAACCTACGAGCAGTACTTC,CASSPEGSPTYEQYF
TRBJ2-7,TRBD2,TRBV7-9,.,TGTGCCAGCAGCCCCCCGGGGGGGGAAGCGAGGTACGAGCAGTACTTC,CASSPPGGEARYEQYF
TRBJ1-4,TRBD1,TRBV4-1,.,TGCGCCAGCAGCCAAGCAGGGGGCAATAATGAAAAACTGTTTTTT,CASSQAGGNNEKLFF
TRBJ1-2,.,TRBV14,.,TGTGCCAGCAGCCAAGATCACCCTGGGACTTCCCTTAACTATGGCTACACCTTC,CASSQDHPGTSLNYGYTF
TRBJ1-2,TRBD1,TRBV6-1,once,TGTGCCAGCAGTGAAGCGGCAGGGGGGAACTATGGCTACACCTTC,CASSEAAGGNYGYTF
TRBJ2-3,TRBD2,TRBV10-3,.,TGTGCCACGGGGGGGGCATCGGATACGCAGTATTTT,CATGGASDTQYF
TRBJ1-6,.,TRBV7-2,few,TGTGCCGGCTCGAGGGCACAGTATAATTCACCCCTCCACTTT,CAGSRAQYNSPLHF
TRBJ2-1,TRBD1,TRBV2,once,TGTGCCGGTGGGACAGGGAGGTCATATGAGCAGTTCTTC,CAGGTGRSYEQFF
TRBJ1-6,.,TRBV7-2,.,TGTGCCAGCAGCTTGTTACGGGACACAGATAATTCACCCCTCCACTTT,CASSLLRDTDNSPLHF
TRBJ2-1,.,TRBV25-1,.,TGTGCCAGCCACGGGCCGGGAGCGTGGTCCTACAATGAGCAGTTCTTC,CASHGPGAWSYNEQFF
TRBJ1-2,TRBD1,TRBV6-1,few,TGTGCCAGCAGTGAATCAGGGGGGTTCTATGGCTACACCTTC,CASSESGGFYGYTF